The clone carrying this T cell receptor (beta chain) was recorded a few times. The sample belongs to a study of shared clonotypes between healthy human individuals. Sequencing used immunoSEQ multiplex PCR; TCRdb keeps in-frame clones, though not all of them. There are some 510,000 clones in the sample; 60% to 85% occur only once, and about an eighth lies in the top ten. The clonotype was recovered from a woman between 40 and 50 years old in good health. Some clones in this sample may be carry-over from other donors' samples. The specimen sequenced was PBMCs.

CDR3 residues: CASTLGELFF. As DNA, the CDR3 is TGTGCCAGCACACTTGGGGAGCTGTTTTTT. The J gene is TRBJ2-2, the V gene TRBV27; D uncertain. CDR3 length: 10 amino acids. Per germline, CDR1 MNHEY and CDR2 SMNVEV (reference sequence). Trimming shortened V by 7 bases and J by 8 bases, and 5 bases separated the two germline ends.